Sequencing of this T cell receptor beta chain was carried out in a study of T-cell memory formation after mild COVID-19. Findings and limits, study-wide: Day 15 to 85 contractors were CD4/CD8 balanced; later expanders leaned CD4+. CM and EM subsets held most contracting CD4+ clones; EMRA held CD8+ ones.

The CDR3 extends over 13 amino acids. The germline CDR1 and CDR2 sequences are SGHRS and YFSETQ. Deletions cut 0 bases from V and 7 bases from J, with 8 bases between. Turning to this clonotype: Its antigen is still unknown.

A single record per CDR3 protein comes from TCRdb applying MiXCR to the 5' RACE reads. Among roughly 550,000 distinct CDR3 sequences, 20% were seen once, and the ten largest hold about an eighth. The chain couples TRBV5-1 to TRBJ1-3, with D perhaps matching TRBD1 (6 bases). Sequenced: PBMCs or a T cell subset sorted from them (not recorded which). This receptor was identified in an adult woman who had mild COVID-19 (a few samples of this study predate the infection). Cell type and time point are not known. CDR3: CASSLDRANTIYF. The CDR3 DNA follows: TGCGCCAGCAGCTTGGACAGGGCCAACACCATATATTTT.